This T cell receptor (beta chain) was sequenced for a study of shared clonotypes between healthy human individuals. As regards this clone: What it recognizes is unknown.

Sorted subsets were amplified in replicate PCRs using 200 to 250 ng DNA, tens of thousands of T cell genomes. The assay was immunoSEQ multiplex PCR, and TCRdb's table has in-frame clones only and misses some. The repertoire consists of about 2.4 million clones, with 85% to 95% occurring once and the leading ten covering about 0.13%. Whole-study results and caveats: Shared clonotypes: about 4.6% naive CD4, about 3.3% naive CD8, 2% to 2.5% memory CD4, approximately 0.37% memory CD8. It was only blood that was sampled, and tissue repertoires likely differ.

Germline-derived CDR1 and CDR2 are LNHNV and YYDKDF (reference sequence). The CDR3 runs to 16 residues. The V end lost 1 base, the J end lost 0 bases, and 12 bases lay between the germline ends. This TCR derives from a man aged 18 to 35 in good health. V usage is TRBV15 and J usage is TRBJ1-1; tentative D call: TRBD1 (5 bases). Sequencing used naive CD4+ T cells sorted from blood. The sample's subset: CD45RA+ positively selected. The CDR3 bases are TGTGCCACCAGCAGAGGCCCCGACAGATTGAACACTGAAGCTTTCTTT. It encodes CATSRGPDRLNTEAFF.